These T cell receptor beta chains were read from a single sample in a study of cytomegalovirus exposure and HLA in healthy donors. The table came from immunoSEQ multiplex PCR; TCRdb's copy has only in-frame clones and leaves some out. The table includes more than 95,000 clones, about 82% detected once. Sequenced material: PBMCs. These TCRs come from a man younger than 35 in good health and CMV-seronegative. Each CDR3 is given with its conserved first and last residue. D genes are given only for firm matches.

j_gene: TRBJ2-3; v_gene: TRBV4-1; d_gene: TRBD2; CDR3aa: CASSQVGRAYTQYF
j_gene: TRBJ2-2; v_gene: TRBV19; d_gene: .; CDR3aa: CASRGAAGELFF
j_gene: TRBJ2-1; v_gene: TRBV5-1; d_gene: .; CDR3aa: CASSLEVGVRGQFF
j_gene: TRBJ1-2; v_gene: TRBV5-6; d_gene: TRBD1; CDR3aa: CASSISGTGRGSGYTF
j_gene: TRBJ2-2; v_gene: TRBV29-1; d_gene: TRBD1; CDR3aa: CSVEAGQGNTGELFF
j_gene: TRBJ2-2; v_gene: TRBV27; d_gene: TRBD2; CDR3aa: CASSPPRGANTGELFF
j_gene: TRBJ1-1; v_gene: TRBV7-9; d_gene: .; CDR3aa: CASTSRTEAFF
j_gene: TRBJ1-2; v_gene: TRBV5-1; d_gene: .; CDR3aa: CASSSTGGFYGYTF
j_gene: TRBJ1-2; v_gene: TRBV27; d_gene: TRBD1; CDR3aa: CASSSAAETGGLGGYTF
j_gene: TRBJ2-1; v_gene: TRBV9; d_gene: .; CDR3aa: CASSVGPSNEQFF
j_gene: TRBJ2-7; v_gene: TRBV4-1; d_gene: TRBD1; CDR3aa: CASSQGQGFYEQYF
j_gene: TRBJ2-7; v_gene: TRBV6-1; d_gene: .; CDR3aa: CASSERAWGRNYEQYF
j_gene: TRBJ1-5; v_gene: TRBV19; d_gene: .; CDR3aa: CASSNGQPLREPQHF
j_gene: TRBJ1-4; v_gene: TRBV1; d_gene: .; CDR3aa: CTPTCIVEKLFF